This T cell receptor beta chain was sequenced in a study of T cell responses to AZD1222 COVID-19 vaccine. Some clones are missing from TCRdb's copy, which holds only in-frame ones; the method was immunoSEQ multiplex PCR. The table lists about 150,000 clones, about 88% of them singletons. Findings of the study overall: Sampling captured repertoires only after the peak T cell response.

Notes on this clone: Its antigen is not identified.

The germline V gene encodes CDR1 SEHNR and CDR2 FQNEAQ (reference sequence). The length of the CDR3 is 15 residues. Trimming pared 1 base from V and 8 bases from J, leaving 12 bases between. The chain links TRBV7-9 to TRBJ1-6; D not resolved. The sample in question was peripheral blood, obtained on day 0 of AZD1222 vaccination. The sequence was collected from an adult in good health. The CDR3 DNA sequence: TGTGCCAGCAGCTTAGAGGACGGGTTTTATTCACCCCTCCACTTT. Translated, it gives CASSLEDGFYSPLHF.